This is a list of T cell receptor beta chains from one sample in a study of chemoradiotherapy in HPV16-positive cancers. Clones were sequenced by immunoSEQ multiplex PCR, and TCRdb holds only the in-frame ones, with some missing. The repertoire holds several thousand clones, roughly 70% seen once, with roughly 17% in the top ten. Material: tumor tissue, obtained from a patient who underwent chemoradiotherapy. These receptors all stem from a human donor with HPV-associated anogenital cancer. The CDR3 runs from the conserved cysteine through the conserved F or W. D genes are given only for firm matches.

d_call	v_call	j_call	cdr3_length	cdr3_nt	cdr3_aa
.	TRBV11-2	TRBJ1-1	14	TGTGCCAGCAGCTTAGCGGAAGGGGGCACTGAAGCTTTCTTT	CASSLAEGGTEAFF
TRBD1	TRBV5-1	TRBJ1-2	12	TGCGCCAGCAGCCCGGACAGGGCTGGCTACACCTTC	CASSPDRAGYTF
.	TRBV7-6	TRBJ2-2	14	TGTGCCAGCAGCTTAGGGCAGGAAATCGGGGAGCTGTTTTTT	CASSLGQEIGELFF
TRBD1	TRBV5-1	TRBJ2-7	14	TGCGCCAGCAGGGGGATCGACAGGGGTCGGGAGCAGTACTTC	CASRGIDRGREQYF
.	TRBV25-1	TRBJ1-6	17	TGTGCCAGCAGTAGCCCCGGGGGTTCCTCCTATAATTCACCCCTCCACTTT	CASSSPGGSSYNSPLHF
.	TRBV2	TRBJ2-7	15	TGTGCCAGCACCCAAGGGGTTGGCTTTTGGTACGAGCAGTACTTC	CASTQGVGFWYEQYF
.	TRBV28	TRBJ1-2	17	TGTGCCAGCAGTTTAGAACCTCAGGGTGCGTTAGTGGATGGCTACACCTTC	CASSLEPQGALVDGYTF
.	TRBV5-6	TRBJ2-7	15	TGTGCCAGCAGTCGGGGAACGAACAGCGCCTACGAGCAGTACTTC	CASSRGTNSAYEQYF
.	TRBV5-1	TRBJ2-7	13	TGCGCCAGCAGCCCCGGCGGGACCCGCGAGCAGTACTTC	CASSPGGTREQYF
TRBD1	TRBV10-2	TRBJ2-3	14	TGCGCCATCCAGACAGGGGGCCCCGCAGATACGCAGTATTTT	CAIQTGGPADTQYF
.	TRBV4-1	TRBJ2-4	14	TGCGCCAGCAGCCAAAACACGGGGTGGGACATTCAGTACTTC	CASSQNTGWDIQYF
.	TRBV6-5	TRBJ2-7	15	TGTGCCAGCAGACTCACCCAGGGGACATCCTACGAGCAGTACTTC	CASRLTQGTSYEQYF